This T cell receptor beta chain was recovered during a study of T cell clones after liver transplantation. Data came from immunoSEQ multiplex PCR; TCRdb stores just in-frame clones and leaves some out. The sample shows tens of thousands of clones, over 55% of them seen only once. There are 11 residues in the CDR3. In germline, CDR1 is DFQATT, CDR2 SNEGSKA (reference sequence). The germline V and J ends were trimmed by 6 bases and 9 bases, with 12 bases remaining between them. V and J are TRBV20-1 and TRBJ2-1; TRBD1 is a possible D gene (7 bases). The clonotype was recovered from a human donor who received a liver transplant. Sequenced material: CD4+ T cells from blood, taken before liver transplant. CDR3 nucleotides: TGCAGTGCAACCAGGGGGGCTGAGCAGTTCTTC. Translated: CSATRGAEQFF.